This TCR beta chain was profiled in a study of T cells after yellow fever vaccination. Remarks on this clonotype: Its antigen is currently unknown.

Points from the study as a whole: The booster saw the reappearance of most primary-vaccination clones (roughly 97% CD4, 70% to 90% CD8). Researchers report a weaker secondary response that nonetheless peaked faster, day 5 versus 15. The appearance of a small share of clonotypes in both CD4 and CD8 compartments was observed.

TCRdb processed the 5' RACE reads anew with MiXCR; each CDR3 protein has one entry. Of some 150,000 distinct CDR3 sequences in the sample, more than 6.5% were seen once. The CDR3 is 13 residues long. Germline CDR1 reads MDHEN; CDR2 reads SYDVKM. V lost 11 bases to trimming and J lost 5 bases, with 19 bases between them. The sequence was collected from a man aged 25 to 40 who received the YFV17D yellow fever vaccine. The chain combines TRBV28 with TRBJ2-7; no definite D call. The source was CD4+ T cells sorted from PBMCs, collected 10 days after the yellow fever booster vaccination. CDR3 nucleotides: TGTGCCGGCCAGGCGGCCGCCCGTGACGAGCAGTACTTC. The encoded protein is CAGQAAARDEQYF.